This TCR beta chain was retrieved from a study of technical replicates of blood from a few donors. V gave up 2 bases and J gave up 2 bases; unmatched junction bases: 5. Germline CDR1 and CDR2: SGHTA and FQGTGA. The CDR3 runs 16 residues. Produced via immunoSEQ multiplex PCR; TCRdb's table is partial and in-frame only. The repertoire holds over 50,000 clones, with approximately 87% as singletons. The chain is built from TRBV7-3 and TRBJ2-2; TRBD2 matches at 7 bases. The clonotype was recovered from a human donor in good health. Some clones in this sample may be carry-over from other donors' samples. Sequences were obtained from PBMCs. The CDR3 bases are TGTGCCAGCAGCTTATACGGGACTACTAACACCGGGGAGCTGTTTTTT. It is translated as CASSLYGTTNTGELFF. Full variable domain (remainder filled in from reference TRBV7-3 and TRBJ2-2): GAGVSQTPSNKVTEKGKYVELRCDPISGHTALYWYRQSLGQGPEFLIYFQGTGAADDSGLPNDRFFAVRPEGSVSTLKIQRTERGDSAVYLCASSLYGTTNTGELFFGEGSRLTVL.